One and the same sample provided the 31 T cell receptor beta chains below, sequenced in a study of shared clonotypes between healthy human individuals. Using immunoSEQ multiplex PCR, the repertoire was profiled, and TCRdb retains in-frame clones only, with some absent. The sample has around 500,000 clones; more than 65% are singletons. The sequenced material came from PBMCs. These receptors were obtained from a woman aged 40-49 years in good health. Some clones in this sample may be carry-over from other donors' samples.

About this clone itself: A much larger clone sits a single nucleotide away, making a read error possible. The chain is built from TRBV15 and TRBJ2-7, with TRBD2 matching 9 bases. The CDR3 loop spans 15 amino acids. Germline lookup yields CDR1 LNHNV and CDR2 YYDKDF (reference sequence). The CDR3 sequence is CTTSRAGGGFYEQYF. Written as DNA, the CDR3 is TGTACCACCAGCCGAGCGGGGGGAGGGTTCTACGAGCAGTACTTC.

This clone has at least ten counts. The same CDR3 is also encoded by other DNA sequences in this sample. This chain uses TRBV5-4 with TRBJ2-3; either TRBD1 or TRBD2 may supply D (5 bases each). The CDR3 extends over 14 amino acids. Germline CDR1 and CDR2: SGHNT and YYREEE (reference sequence). V was clipped by 4 bases and J by 0 bases, with 9 bases between them. The CDR3: CASSPGRSTDTQYF. The CDR3 nucleotides read TGTGCCAGCAGCCCGGGGCGTAGCACAGATACGCAGTATTTT.

The V and J genes are TRBV28 and TRBJ1-4; a weak D match, TRBD1 (6 bases). V was shortened by 7 bases and J by 4 bases, with 25 bases between the two germline ends. In germline, CDR1 is MDHEN, CDR2 SYDVKM. CDR3 length equals 18 residues. The CDR3 sequence: CASTRRTAIRFINEKLFF. CDR3 in DNA: TGTGCCAGCACCCGGCGGACAGCCATCCGGTTCATTAATGAAAAACTGTTTTTT.

The chain recombines TRBV9 with TRBJ2-1; D gene unclear. The V and J ends lost 4 bases and 9 bases respectively, with 17 bases between them. The CDR3 length is 14 residues. Looked up from germline, CDR1 is SGDLS and CDR2 is YYNGEE. Here the CDR3 DNA reads TGTGCCAGCAGCCCGACCTCTAGAGGCGTTGAGCAGTTCTTC. Amino acids: CASSPTSRGVEQFF.

The chain couples TRBV9 to TRBJ2-5; D is uncertain. Germline CDR1 is SGDLS and CDR2 is YYNGEE. The CDR3 has 16 residues. V was clipped by 0 bases and J by 0 bases, with 12 bases between them. For the CDR3, the DNA is TGTGCCAGCAGCGTAGCTGCCAGTGGGGACCAAGAGACCCAGTACTTC. Its protein is CASSVAASGDQETQYF.

The chain has TRBV21-1 and TRBJ2-2. TRBV21-1 has pseudogene status. This CDR3 contains 20 residues. The CDR3 sequence: CASSKAAPSSRSAWAGELFF. The CDR3 DNA follows: TGTGCCAGCAGCAAAGCAGCCCCGTCATCCCGGTCGGCGTGGGCCGGGGAGCTGTTTTTT.

The rearrangement links TRBV7-2 to TRBJ2-7; 10 bases are shared with TRBD2. The ends lost 0 bases at V and 12 bases at J; junction bases unmatched: 2. Germline V gene lookup returns CDR1 SGHTA and CDR2 FQGNSA. The CDR3 runs to 12 residues. The CDR3 DNA reads as TGTGCCAGCAGCTTAGCTAGCGGGAGGTTGTACTTC. This codes for CASSLASGRLYF.

The chain carries TRBV6-5 and TRBJ1-3; D is unresolved. V dropped 0 bases and J dropped 9 bases, with 9 bases sitting between them. The CDR3 length is 13 residues. The V gene's germline CDR1 is MNHEY and CDR2 SVGAGI. The CDR3 coding sequence is TGTGCCAGCAGTTACTCCCTTGCGGGCACCATATATTTT. Protein product: CASSYSLAGTIYF.

V usage is TRBV25-1 and J usage is TRBJ2-1; TRBD2 matches at 12 bases. The CDR3 sequence is 16 residues long. The germline gives CDR1 MGHDK, CDR2 SYGVNS. Trimming at V came to 8 bases and at J to 8 bases, leaving 13 bases not matched to a gene. The CDR3 sequence is CASGRGASGRADEQFF. CDR3 coding DNA: TGTGCCAGCGGGCGAGGGGCTAGCGGGAGGGCCGATGAGCAGTTCTTC.

CDR3 sequence: CASSGGTGGLHQPQHF. CDR3 DNA: TGTGCCAGCAGTGGGGGGACAGGGGGACTTCATCAGCCCCAGCATTTT. The chain has TRBV2 and TRBJ1-5; 11 bases are shared with TRBD1. J was trimmed by 5 bases and V by 4 bases; bases with no gene match: 7. The CDR3 loop spans 16 amino acids. Germline CDR1 reads SNHLY; CDR2 reads FYNNEI. The variable domain in full, with the rest retrieved from reference TRBV2 and TRBJ1-5, is EPEVTQTPSHQVTQMGQEVILRCVPISNHLYFYWYRQILGQKVEFLVSFYNNEISEKSEIFDDQFSVERPDGSNFTLKIRSTKLEDSAMYFCASSGGTGGLHQPQHFGDGTRLSIL.

V and J are TRBV29-1 and TRBJ1-2; 8 bases are a match to TRBD1. The V gene's germline CDR1 is SQVTM and CDR2 ANQGSEA. The J segment lost 6 bases and the V segment lost 6 bases, leaving 6 bases of the junction unmatched. The CDR3 is made up of 12 amino acids. CDR3 in amino acids: CSVSRTGNGYTF. The CDR3 bases are TGCAGCGTCTCGAGGACAGGGAATGGCTACACCTTC.

The chain couples TRBV6-4 to TRBJ2-2; 10 positions match TRBD1. V shed 6 bases and J 4 bases; nucleotides not matched to a gene: 2. The CDR3 consists of 14 residues. The germline V gene encodes CDR1 MRHNA and CDR2 SNTAGT. The CDR3 loop reads CASRRDRGTGELFF. CDR3 in DNA: TGTGCCAGCAGGAGGGACAGGGGCACCGGGGAGCTGTTTTTT.

Of note for this clone: With a far larger clone one base away, a read error is the likely cause. This sample also contains other DNA sequences that code for the same CDR3. The chain joins TRBV5-8 to TRBJ2-7; D may be TRBD1 (6 bases). This CDR3 is 14 amino acids long. From germline, CDR1 is SGHTS and CDR2 YDEGEE. The V end was cut by 4 bases, the J end by 4 bases, with 15 bases between. CDR3 DNA sequence: TGTGCCAGCAGCCCTCCAGGGGCTACTTACGAGCAGTACTTC. Translated, it gives CASSPPGATYEQYF.

The V gene is TRBV10-3, the J gene TRBJ1-1; D not certain. This CDR3 is 14 amino acids long. Trimming removed 1 base at V and 1 base at J, with 7 bases between. Germline values: CDR1 ENHRY, CDR2 SYGVKD. In DNA form, the CDR3 reads TGTGCCATCAGTGAGTACATACCGAACACTGAAGCTTTCTTT. Residues: CAISEYIPNTEAFF.

The gene calls are TRBV11-2 and TRBJ2-7; D possibly corresponds to TRBD1 (5 bases). V was shortened by 4 bases and J by 4 bases, with 17 bases between the two germline ends. The length of the CDR3 is 15 residues. The V gene's germline CDR1 is SGHAT and CDR2 FQNNGV. The CDR3 sequence is CASSSLRGSNYEQYF. The CDR3 nucleotides are TGTGCCAGCAGCTCTTTAAGGGGATCTAATTACGAGCAGTACTTC.

The chain links TRBV18 to TRBJ2-4, with 9 bases matching TRBD1. The CDR3 spans 20 residues. Trimming at V came to 4 bases and at J to 0 bases, leaving 16 bases not matched to a gene. Per germline, CDR1 KGHSH and CDR2 LQKENI. The DNA of the CDR3 is TGTGCCAGCTCACACGAACAGGGGGCGGATACCCCACTAGCCAAAAACATTCAGTACTTC. Translation gives CASSHEQGADTPLAKNIQYF.

This sequence joins TRBV5-5 and TRBJ2-5; D is ambiguous. V gave up 0 bases and J gave up 4 bases, with 10 bases separating them. This CDR3 comprises 14 residues. From germline, CDR1 is SGHKS and CDR2 YYEKEE (reference sequence). CDR3 bases: TGTGCCAGCAGCTTGGGGGGAAACGGAGAGACCCAGTACTTC. As protein: CASSLGGNGETQYF.

The rearrangement links TRBV5-1 to TRBJ2-7, with 8 bases matching TRBD1. The CDR3 totals 14 residues. Germline CDR1 is SGHRS and CDR2 is YFSETQ. V lost 3 bases, J lost 2 bases, and 4 bases stayed unmatched. CDR3 DNA: TGCGCCAGCAGCTGGACAGGGTTGGCCTACGAGCAGTACTTC. Residues: CASSWTGLAYEQYF. Full variable domain (rest looked up from reference TRBV5-1 and TRBJ2-7): KAGVTQTPRYLIKTRGQQVTLSCSPISGHRSVSWYQQTPGQGLQFLFEYFSETQRNKGNFPGRFSGRQFSNSRSEMNVSTLELGDSALYLCASSWTGLAYEQYFGPGTRLTVT.

Written as DNA, the CDR3 is TGTGCCTGGGGTGGGACTAGCTTAGGGGGAAATACGCAGTATTTT. Translating it yields CAWGGTSLGGNTQYF. The chain uses TRBV30 and TRBJ2-3; TRBD2 matches at 9 bases. The J segment lost 7 bases and the V segment lost 5 bases, leaving 13 bases of the junction unmatched. CDR1 GTSNPN and CDR2 SVGIG come from the germline V gene (reference sequence). The CDR3 sequence is 15 residues long.

The chain carries TRBV7-9 and TRBJ1-1; 7 bases line up with TRBD1. The CDR3 covers 14 residues. V trimming: 2 bases; J trimming: 8 bases; junction bases outside the gene matches: 8. Germline CDR1 reads SEHNR; CDR2 reads FQNEAQ (reference sequence). CDR3 amino acids: CASSLHRGSREAFF. CDR3 DNA sequence: TGTGCCAGCAGCTTACACAGGGGATCCCGGGAAGCTTTCTTT.

CDR3 protein: CASSLTAGGSTDTQYF. Here the CDR3 DNA reads TGTGCCAGCAGCTTAACAGCGGGCGGGAGTACAGATACGCAGTATTTT. This chain connects TRBV7-3 to TRBJ2-3, with 7 bases matching TRBD2. The length of the CDR3 is 16 residues. CDR1 is SGHTA, CDR2 FQGTGA, per germline. V was pared by 0 bases and J by 3 bases, with 6 bases of the junction left unmatched.

The chain has TRBV18 and TRBJ2-7, with 9 positions matching TRBD2. Germline-derived CDR1 and CDR2 are KGHSH and LQKENI. Trimming cost V 6 bases and J 0 bases; bases outside gene matches: 3. CDR3 length equals 14 residues. DNA for the CDR3: TGTGCCAGCTCCTCGACTAGCGGCTCCTACGAGCAGTACTTC. This encodes CASSSTSGSYEQYF.

V gene TRBV27 combines with J gene TRBJ2-1, with D possibly TRBD2 on 6 matching bases. V shed 4 bases and J shed 7 bases, with 14 bases lying between them. The CDR3 has 14 residues. The germline gives CDR1 MNHEY, CDR2 SMNVEV (reference sequence). CDR3 amino acids: CASSWVRSGNEQFF. The CDR3 DNA reads TGTGCCAGCAGTTGGGTCAGAAGCGGGAATGAGCAGTTCTTC.

V is TRBV30 and J is TRBJ2-7, with D perhaps matching TRBD2 (6 bases). Germline loops: CDR1 GTSNPN, CDR2 SVGIG (reference sequence). This CDR3 has 14 residues. V was cut by 4 bases and J by 5 bases, with 18 bases left in between. CDR3 amino acids: CAWTRASATHEQYF. The CDR3, as DNA: TGTGCCTGGACACGGGCTAGCGCTACCCACGAGCAGTACTTC. The full variable domain, rest sourced from reference TRBV30 and TRBJ2-7, is SQTIHQWPATLVQPVGSPLSLECTVEGTSNPNLYWYRQAAGRGLQLLFYSVGIGQISSEVPQNLSASRPQDRQFILSSKKLLLSDSGFYLCAWTRASATHEQYFGPGTRLTVT.

With regard to this clone: A much larger clonotype is one base distant, so this may be a read error. The rearrangement joins TRBV20-1 to TRBJ2-1; D not certain. Germline loops: CDR1 DFQATT, CDR2 SNEGSKA (reference sequence). The V end lost 3 bases, the J end lost 4 bases, and 4 bases lay between the germline ends. The CDR3 length is 11 residues. Written as DNA, the CDR3 is TGCAGTGCTAGTGTATACAATGAGCAGTTCTTC. Its translation is CSASVYNEQFF.

Turning to this clone: A far larger clone is just one base off, so this is likely a read error. Other DNA sequences within the sample encode an identical CDR3. The chain has TRBV9 and TRBJ2-6; D gene unclear. The CDR3 has 16 residues. From germline, CDR1 is SGDLS and CDR2 YYNGEE. CDR3 residues: CASSVGVNSGANVLTF. In DNA form, the CDR3 reads TGCGCCAGCAGCGTAGGAGTCAACTCTGGGGCCAACGTCCTGACTTTC.

J is TRBJ2-7 and V is TRBV2, with no clear D. V lost 0 bases and J 2 bases, leaving 14 bases between the germline ends. CDR3 length equals 16 residues. Germline V gene lookup returns CDR1 SNHLY and CDR2 FYNNEI. The CDR3 loop is CASSEALLAPTYEQYF. CDR3 nucleotides: TGTGCCAGCAGTGAAGCGCTTCTGGCGCCAACCTACGAGCAGTACTTC.

About this clone: This clone may be a read error of a much larger clone one base away. The chain carries TRBV5-1 and TRBJ1-6; tentative D call: TRBD1 (6 bases). The CDR3 is 17 amino acids. Germline V lookup: CDR1 SGHRS, CDR2 YFSETQ. The CDR3 spells CTSSLEGRTAYNSPLHF. DNA for the CDR3: TGCACCAGCAGCTTGGAGGGGCGGACAGCTTATAATTCACCCCTCCACTTT. The full variable domain, in which reference TRBV5-1 and TRBJ1-6 provide the parts outside the CDR3, is KAGVTQTPRYLIKTRGQQVTLSCSPISGHRSVSWYQQTPGQGLQFLFEYFSETQRNKGNFPGRFSGRQFSNSRSEMNVSTLELGDSALYLCTSSLEGRTAYNSPLHFGNGTRLTVT.

Concerning this clone: A far larger clone differs by one base, so this is likely a read error. The chain is built from TRBV4-2 and TRBJ2-7, with 9 bases matching TRBD2. Germline V CDR1 and CDR2: LGHNA, YNFKEQ. V lost 4 bases and J lost 4; bases outside the gene matches: 8. The CDR3 length is 15 residues. CDR3 sequence (DNA): TGTGCCAGCAGCCCAGCGGGAGGATTAGTGTACGAGCAGTACTTC. Protein product: CASSPAGGLVYEQYF.

Note on this clone: A far larger clone differs by one base, so this is likely a read error. The sample contains more than one DNA sequence encoding this CDR3. The chain carries TRBV5-6 and TRBJ2-7, with D possibly TRBD1 on 6 matching bases. The CDR3 is 14 amino acids. The germline CDR1 and CDR2 sequences are SGHDT and YYEEEE. V was clipped by 5 bases and J by 3 bases, with 15 bases between them. CDR3 in amino acids: CASSNPGHDYEQYF. The CDR3 DNA sequence: TGTGCCAGCAGTAACCCGGGACACGACTACGAGCAGTACTTC.

The chain combines TRBV5-1 with TRBJ2-7; 7 bases line up with TRBD2. V lost 4 bases, J lost 0 bases, and 7 bases stayed unmatched. The CDR3 runs 15 residues. Germline V lookup: CDR1 SGHRS, CDR2 YFSETQ. CDR3 DNA sequence: TGCGCCAGCAGCCTCAACAGCGGGAACTCCTACGAGCAGTACTTC. Translating it yields CASSLNSGNSYEQYF. The variable domain in full, completed from reference TRBV5-1 and TRBJ2-7, reads KAGVTQTPRYLIKTRGQQVTLSCSPISGHRSVSWYQQTPGQGLQFLFEYFSETQRNKGNFPGRFSGRQFSNSRSEMNVSTLELGDSALYLCASSLNSGNSYEQYFGPGTRLTVT.